Listed below are T cell receptor beta chains from one sample, sequenced in a study of T-cell reconstitution after alpha-beta-depleted transplantation in children. One entry per CDR3 protein, called by TCRdb with MiXCR from the PCR reads. The table records 490,000 or so distinct CDR3 sequences, roughly an eighth of them present only once. Here the sequenced sample was PBMCs from the stem cell graft donor, taken from the stem cell graft. All receptors come from a human donor who donated a stem cell graft to a child with combined immunodeficiency. CDR3s include the opening cysteine and the closing phenylalanine or tryptophan. Fields, in order: D gene, CDR3 length, V gene, CDR3 protein. The D gene is left open where the match is weak.

NA	12	TRBV7-2	CASSVDIQPQHF
TRBD1	14	TRBV12-3/TRBV12-4	CASSPDRASYEQYF
TRBD1	17	TRBV9	CASSGWDSHSGANVLTF
TRBD1	19	TRBV7-3	CASSHFIPQGKSFGNTIYF
TRBD2	16	TRBV3-1	CASSPYPTSGEETQYF
NA	13	TRBV12-3/TRBV12-4	CASSSRTRTEAFF
TRBD1	12	TRBV29-1	CSGKTGEETQYF
TRBD1	14	TRBV27	CASSSPGTGRGYTF
TRBD2	15	TRBV20-1	CSAPGRAGPQETQYF
NA	16	TRBV4-3	CASKGTGTRGTGELFF